These 17 T cell receptor beta chains share one sample of origin, sequenced in a study of CD8+ T cells in alopecia areata. Treatment noted: oral pan-JAK inhibitor, 5-10 mg twice daily. As the sequencing template, cDNA was produced by extracting RNA and reverse transcribing it. Generated by immunoSEQ multiplex PCR, the TCRdb table keeps only in-frame clones and is missing some. The top ten clones hold 1.5% to 2% of a sample with some 240,000 clones, 50% to 60% of them seen once. Sample: CD4+ T cells sorted from blood, taken at week 4, from a patient treated with tofacitinib. The receptors shown here come from a human donor with alopecia areata.

V and J are TRBV2 and TRBJ1-1; D perhaps matches TRBD1 (6 bases). Trimming stripped 6 bases from V and 6 bases from J, with 11 bases between. CDR1 is SNHLY and CDR2 is FYNNEI in the germline V gene. This CDR3 contains 12 residues. The CDR3 reads CASRTGRPEAFF. As DNA, the CDR3 is TGTGCCAGCAGAACAGGGCGACCTGAAGCTTTCTTT. The variable domain in full, with the rest retrieved from reference TRBV2 and TRBJ1-1, is EPEVTQTPSHQVTQMGQEVILRCVPISNHLYFYWYRQILGQKVEFLVSFYNNEISEKSEIFDDQFSVERPDGSNFTLKIRSTKLEDSAMYFCASRTGRPEAFFGQGTRLTVV.

In this sample, this clone turned up many times. This chain links TRBV5-1 with TRBJ2-7, with 7 bases aligning to TRBD1. The CDR3 sequence is 15 residues long. V shed 3 bases and J 2 bases; nucleotides not matched to a gene: 8. In germline, CDR1 is SGHRS, CDR2 YFSETQ. The CDR3 is CASSSPGTAPYEQYF. For the CDR3, the DNA is TGCGCCAGCAGCTCCCCCGGGACAGCACCCTACGAGCAGTACTTC.

The CDR3 here is CASSGGEVLTF. For the CDR3, the DNA is TGTGCCAGCAGTGGAGGTGAGGTCCTGACTTTC. The V call is TRBV25-1, the J call TRBJ2-6; D gene ambiguous. Germline CDR1 and CDR2: MGHDK and SYGVNS. V was shortened by 4 bases and J by 13 bases, with 8 bases between the two germline ends. This CDR3 spans 11 amino acids.

A few counts support this clone. This chain connects TRBV7-2 to TRBJ2-6; D remains unclear. Germline V gives CDR1 SGHTA, CDR2 FQGNSA. V was cut by 5 bases and J by 0 bases, with 8 bases left in between. This CDR3 contains 15 residues. CDR3 nucleotide sequence: TGTGCCAGCAGCCCCCGTAGCTCTGGGGCCAACGTCCTGACTTTC. This translates into CASSPRSSGANVLTF.

The genes are TRBV30 and TRBJ2-1; 10 bases are a match to TRBD2. The junction had 5 bases not matched to a gene; V was cut back by 0 bases and J by 9 bases. CDR1 and CDR2 from the germline V gene are GTSNPN and SVGIG (reference sequence). The CDR3 has 14 amino acids. CDR3 in amino acids: CAWSVSGGVLEQFF. The CDR3 DNA follows: TGTGCCTGGAGTGTCAGCGGGGGGGTTCTTGAGCAGTTCTTC.

The rearrangement links TRBV5-6 to TRBJ1-5, with D possibly matching TRBD1 (6 bases). This CDR3 comprises 15 residues. With 4 bases removed from V and 4 bases from J, the gap between germline ends came to 15 bases. From germline, CDR1 is SGHDT and CDR2 YYEEEE. CDR3 region: CASSRGGSPNQPQHF. In DNA form, the CDR3 reads TGTGCCAGCAGCAGAGGGGGTTCCCCAAATCAGCCCCAGCATTTT.

This sequence joins TRBV15 and TRBJ2-1; D gene ambiguous. Trimming stripped 0 bases from V and 0 bases from J, with 12 bases between. Germline loops: CDR1 LNHNV, CDR2 YYDKDF (reference sequence). This CDR3 has 17 residues. The chain's CDR3 is CATSRDLRTSSYNEQFF. CDR3 sequence (DNA): TGTGCCACCAGCAGAGATCTTAGGACGAGCTCCTACAATGAGCAGTTCTTC.

Points on this clone: Other nucleotide sequences from this sample produce the same CDR3. V and J are TRBV29-1 and TRBJ1-1, with D uncertain. Germline V CDR1 and CDR2: SQVTM, ANQGSEA. Trimming cost V 7 bases and J 0 bases, with 6 bases left between them. The CDR3 sequence is 11 residues long. The CDR3 spells CSGRMNTEAFF. The CDR3 DNA sequence: TGCAGCGGAAGGATGAACACTGAAGCTTTCTTT. Complete variable domain (other parts from reference TRBV29-1 and TRBJ1-1): SAVISQKPSRDICQRGTSLTIQCQVDSQVTMMFWYRQQPGQSLTLIATANQGSEATYESGFVIDKFPISRPNLTFSTLTVSNMSPEDSSIYLCSGRMNTEAFFGQGTRLTVV.

For this clone: One end of the junction does not line up with germline, which may come from a read error. The V gene is TRBV7-2, the J gene TRBJ2-5; TRBD1 matches 9 bases. Germline CDR1 and CDR2: SGHTA and FQGNSA. CDR3 size: 15 residues. The CDR3 here is CASSQDDRGFETQYF. The CDR3 nucleotides read TGCGCCAGCAGCCAAGATGACAGGGGGTTTGAGACCCAGTACTTC.

V gene TRBV29-1 combines with J gene TRBJ2-4; D is perhaps TRBD1 or TRBD2 (5 bases each). Trimming removed 6 bases from V and 4 bases from J, with 13 bases in between. CDR3 length: 13 amino acids. From germline, CDR1 is SQVTM and CDR2 ANQGSEA. The CDR3 spells CSVHGTNKNIQYF. The CDR3 nucleotides read TGCAGCGTGCATGGGACCAATAAAAACATTCAGTACTTC.

V usage is TRBV29-1 and J usage is TRBJ2-2, with 7 positions matching TRBD2. Germline V gives CDR1 SQVTM, CDR2 ANQGSEA. Germline trimming cut 4 bases from V and 7 bases from J; bases unmatched to any gene: 6. The CDR3 has 13 amino acids. The DNA of the CDR3 is TGCAGCGTTGGAGCGGGATCTATCGGGGAGCTGTTTTTT. This codes for CSVGAGSIGELFF.

This clone was observed a handful of times. The chain carries TRBV14 and TRBJ2-5, with 8 nucleotides matching TRBD1. Germline trimming cut 3 bases from V and 5 bases from J; bases unmatched to any gene: 5. The CDR3 sequence is 14 residues long. CDR1 and CDR2 (germline): SGHDN, FVKESK. The CDR3 region has the DNA TGTGCCAGCAGCCAGGGGACAGGACTGGAGACCCAGTACTTC. This encodes CASSQGTGLETQYF.

In this sample, this clone turned up a few times. This sequence joins TRBV5-8 and TRBJ1-1; no firm D call. V was shortened by 5 bases and J by 1 base, with 12 bases between the two germline ends. This CDR3 contains 14 residues. CDR1 is SGHTS and CDR2 is YDEGEE in the germline V gene. DNA of the CDR3: TGTGCCAGCAGGATGGGCGGGCGGAACACTGAAGCTTTCTTT. This encodes CASRMGGRNTEAFF. The whole variable domain, filled in from reference TRBV5-8 and TRBJ1-1, reads EAGVTQSPTHLIKTRGQQATLRCSPISGHTSVYWYQQALGLGLQFLLWYDEGEERNRGNFPPRFSGRQFPNYSSELNVNALELEDSALYLCASRMGGRNTEAFFGQGTRLTVV.

This clone showed up just a few times. The chain is built from TRBV5-6 and TRBJ2-1; the match to TRBD1 covers 12 bases. The CDR3 is made up of 17 amino acids. Germline lookup yields CDR1 SGHDT and CDR2 YYEEEE. V was pared by 4 bases and J by 4 bases, with 9 bases of the junction left unmatched. CDR3 sequence: CASSALRDRGLYNEQFF. Written as DNA, the CDR3 is TGTGCCAGCAGCGCCCTGAGGGACAGGGGGCTTTACAATGAGCAGTTCTTC.

The table lists this clone with a few counts. This chain joins TRBV4-3 and TRBJ2-1, with D perhaps TRBD2 (5 bases). V gave up 2 bases and J gave up 3 bases, with 11 bases separating them. This CDR3 comprises 15 residues. The V gene's germline CDR1 is LGHNA and CDR2 YSLEER. CDR3 coding DNA: TGCGCCAGCAGCCAACAGTTAGCGAGCTACAATGAGCAGTTCTTC. Translating gives CASSQQLASYNEQFF.

The genes are TRBV6-6 and TRBJ2-3; no definite D call. From germline, CDR1 is MNHNY and CDR2 SVGAGI (reference sequence). This CDR3 region has 15 residues. V was trimmed by 0 bases and J by 2 bases, leaving 9 bases between them. CDR3 protein: CASSYSKWDTDTQYF. Written as DNA, the CDR3 is TGTGCCAGCAGTTACTCGAAGTGGGACACAGATACGCAGTATTTT.

This chain links TRBV29-1 with TRBJ1-1; D remains unclear. CDR1 is SQVTM, CDR2 ANQGSEA, per germline. The CDR3 totals 13 residues. V was trimmed by 6 bases and J by 0 bases, leaving 11 bases between them. The DNA of the CDR3 is TGCAGCGTCGGGCGGACTGTGAACACTGAAGCTTTCTTT. It specifies CSVGRTVNTEAFF.